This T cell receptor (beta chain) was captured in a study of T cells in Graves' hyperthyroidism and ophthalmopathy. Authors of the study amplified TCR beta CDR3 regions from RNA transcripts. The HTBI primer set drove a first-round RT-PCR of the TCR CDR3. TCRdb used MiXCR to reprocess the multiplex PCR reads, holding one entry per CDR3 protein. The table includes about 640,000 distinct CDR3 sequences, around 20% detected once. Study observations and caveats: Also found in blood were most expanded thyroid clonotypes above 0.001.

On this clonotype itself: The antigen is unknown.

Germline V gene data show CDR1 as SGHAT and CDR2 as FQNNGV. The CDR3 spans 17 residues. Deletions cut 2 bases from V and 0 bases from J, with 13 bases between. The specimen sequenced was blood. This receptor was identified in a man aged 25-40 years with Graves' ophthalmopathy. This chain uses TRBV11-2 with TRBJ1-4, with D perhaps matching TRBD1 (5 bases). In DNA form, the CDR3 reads TGTGCCAGCAGCTTAACCTACCCGACAGCAACTAATGAAAAACTGTTTTTT. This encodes CASSLTYPTATNEKLFF.